This T cell receptor beta chain was sequenced in a study of blood T cell repertoires in COVID-19. Per the original data handling: Amplification from reference gene primers served as the basis for estimated nucleated cell counts. Assay: immunoSEQ multiplex PCR; the TCRdb copy retains only in-frame clones and omits some. The V and J calls and clone size come from that table; D and trimming were worked out from the DNA. Here the sample spans over 130,000 clones, about 85% being singletons. Germline CDR1 reads SNHLY; CDR2 reads FYNNEI. V lost 3 bases to trimming and J lost 6 bases, with 12 bases between them. The CDR3 consists of 14 residues. Seattle's enrolled individuals joined amid active infection and were then monitored longitudinally.

The sequence came from a human donor with COVID-19, enrolled during active disease. The donor label of this sample is uncertain. The chain joins TRBV2 to TRBJ2-1, with no clear D. Source material: peripheral blood. The CDR3 DNA follows: TGTGCCAGCAGTGAGCTGGTCCCGGGCAATGAGCAGTTCTTC. The encoded protein is CASSELVPGNEQFF. The variable domain in full, completed from reference TRBV2 and TRBJ2-1, reads EPEVTQTPSHQVTQMGQEVILRCVPISNHLYFYWYRQILGQKVEFLVSFYNNEISEKSEIFDDQFSVERPDGSNFTLKIRSTKLEDSAMYFCASSELVPGNEQFFGPGTRLTVL.